This T cell receptor (beta chain) was sequenced during a study of blood T cell repertoires in COVID-19. In the study overall: Italy, Spain and the United States were the sources of the convalescent and acute COVID-19 samples. The analysed material was cDNA or gDNA that came from T cells, B-cell-depleted T cells, or PBMCs.

The CDR3 length is 13 residues. V was trimmed by 4 bases and J by 3 bases, leaving 6 bases between them. Germline loops: CDR1 MNHEY, CDR2 SMNVEV (reference sequence). In the authors' methods: By means of reference gene primer amplification, nucleated cell counts were estimated. Produced via immunoSEQ multiplex PCR; TCRdb's table is partial and in-frame only. The D gene and trimming were derived from the DNA, and the V and J assignments and clone size from that table. The table includes roughly 260,000 clones, around 87% detected once. This receptor was taken from a woman in her forties or fifties with acute or convalescent COVID-19. Source material: peripheral blood. The chain has TRBV27 and TRBJ2-2; D call uncertain. The CDR3 DNA follows: TGTGCCAGCAGTTCGAGAGACACCGGGGAGCTGTTTTTT. This gives the protein CASSSRDTGELFF.